This TCR beta chain was recorded in a study of blood T cell repertoires in COVID-19. The CDR3 extends over 20 amino acids. Germline values: CDR1 SGHDN, CDR2 FVKESK. Trimming cost V 1 base and J 2 bases; bases outside gene matches: 13. TCRdb's table, derived via immunoSEQ multiplex PCR, lists solely in-frame clones and lacks some. The table has approximately 150,000 clones, more than 75% seen once; the top ten hold roughly 19%. The chain employs TRBV14 and TRBJ2-3; 12 bases are a match to TRBD2. The sample consisted of peripheral blood. The clonotype originates from a man aged 55 to 70 with active or convalescent COVID-19. The CDR3 DNA sequence: TGTGCCAGCAGCCAAGGCAGAAATTCCGGACTAGCGGGACTCACAGATACGCAGTATTTT. Amino acids: CASSQGRNSGLAGLTDTQYF.